The clone carrying this TCR beta chain was observed a handful of times. The antigen is not known. Individuals who donated were healthy Caucasians from Russia aged about 6 to 100. Researchers collected about 9.6 milliliters of peripheral blood from every single donor. The data are from a study of blood T cells in healthy people across ages. Whole-study findings and limits: The study found more naive CD4+ cells and higher diversity in long-lived than aged donors.

Then a second PCR, running roughly 7 to 11 cycles, was carried out with a sample-barcoded 5' primer and a J-beta primer mix. With 12 random nucleotides, a template-switch adaptor tagged each individual cDNA molecule. TCRdb reprocessed the 5' RACE reads with MiXCR, giving one entry per CDR3 protein. The data contain around 800,000 distinct CDR3 sequences, 35% to 60% of them singletons. The CDR3 totals 15 residues. The V segment lost 3 bases and the J segment 3 bases; nucleotides outside the gene matches: 7. Germline CDR1 reads SGHDN; CDR2 reads FVKESK. The rearrangement joins TRBV14 to TRBJ2-7, with 8 bases fitting TRBD1. This TCR was recovered from a man older than 75 in good health. Sequencing was done on a sample of blood. The CDR3 coding sequence is TGTGCCAGCAGCCATCTGTTGACAGGGGTCTACGAGCAGTACTTC. It specifies CASSHLLTGVYEQYF.